This TCR beta chain was captured in a study of beta chain features in type 1 diabetes. The study's findings and limits: Cells with high TCR expression could be over-represented by cDNA sequencing. Insertions were fewer and deletions more numerous at VDJ junctions in type 1 diabetes patients. TCRB CDR3s were moderately but significantly shorter in Type 1 diabetes patients in all four CD4+ subsets. Naive, central memory and regulatory TCRB repertoires appeared more similar among patients than healthy donors.

Only a few counts were recorded for this clone. Its antigen is undetermined. What was sequenced were expressed TCRB transcripts, since all of the isolated RNA had been reverse transcribed. The protocol was immunoSEQ multiplex PCR, while the TCRdb copy is restricted to in-frame clones and leaves out a portion. The table shows some 120,000 clones, with around 16% occurring only once. The CDR3 has 12 amino acids. Trimming shortened V by 6 bases and J by 3 bases, and 11 bases separated the two germline ends. In germline, CDR1 is SQVTM, CDR2 ANQGSEA. CD45RO/CCR7/CD25/CD127/CD95/CD27 separated CD4+ naive, central memory, regulatory and stem cell-like memory cells by sorting.

The sequence came from a man younger than 35 with type 1 diabetes. The chain is built from TRBV29-1 and TRBJ1-2; D might be TRBD1 (6 bases). The sample comprised central memory CD4+ T cells from blood. Written as DNA, the CDR3 is TGCAGCGTCGTCAGGGGAGACTATGGCTACACCTTC. This sequence encodes CSVVRGDYGYTF.